The clone carrying this TCR beta chain was seen a handful of times. The target antigen is unknown. This sample stems from a study of response to subunit inactivated influenza vaccine. Study outcomes and limitations: The authors proposed limited new T cell recruitment per seasonal influenza vaccination.

Trimming cost V 5 bases and J 0 bases; bases outside gene matches: 4. The CDR3 is made up of 14 amino acids. Germline CDR1 is SQVTM and CDR2 is ANQGSEA. Using its own MiXCR run on the RT-PCR reads, TCRdb lists one record per CDR3 protein. The sample lists around 750,000 distinct CDR3 sequences; roughly 20% were seen once. V and J are TRBV29-1 and TRBJ2-1; 7 positions match TRBD2. This material consisted of PBMCs from blood, taken less than 6 days after vaccination. The receptor was derived from a man aged 50-60 years who received an inactivated influenza vaccine. Written as DNA, the CDR3 is TGCAGCGTTAGGGGAGGGAGCTCCTACAATGAGCAGTTCTTC. It encodes CSVRGGSSYNEQFF.